Presented here are 11 T cell receptor beta chains from one specimen sequenced in a study of blood T cell repertoires in COVID-19. Method: immunoSEQ multiplex PCR; TCRdb's copy keeps in-frame clones and lacks some. The table records over 250,000 clones, around 86% of them present only once. The sequenced sample was peripheral blood. These receptors came from a human donor in a cohort sampled during active COVID-19.

The V and J genes are TRBV30 and TRBJ2-5, with TRBD2 identical over 16 bases. Germline trimming cut 4 bases from V and 5 bases from J; bases unmatched to any gene: 10. The CDR3 has 17 amino acids. CDR1 and CDR2 from the germline V gene are GTSNPN and SVGIG (reference sequence). This chain's CDR3 is CAWTRGLAGGPGETQYF. CDR3 nucleotide sequence: TGTGCCTGGACCAGGGGACTAGCGGGAGGGCCTGGCGAGACCCAGTACTTC.

The chain uses TRBV4-3 and TRBJ2-1; possible D gene TRBD1, 5 bases. V lost 3 bases and J lost 9, with 18 bases in between. Germline V CDR1 and CDR2: LGHNA, YSLEER. This CDR3 contains 15 residues. CDR3 region: CASSHGVAQGREQFF. CDR3 bases: TGCGCCAGCAGCCACGGAGTAGCTCAGGGCCGTGAGCAGTTCTTC.

The chain joins TRBV3-1 (or the pseudogene TRBV3-2) to TRBJ1-5; tentatively, D is TRBD1 (5 bases). Germline V CDR1 and CDR2: LGHDT, YNNKEL (reference sequence). The CDR3 spans 14 residues. The V end was cut by 7 bases, the J end by 0 bases, with 10 bases between. For the CDR3, the DNA is TGTGCCAGCACCGCAGGGTATAGCAATCAGCCCCAGCATTTT. This encodes CASTAGYSNQPQHF.

The chain links TRBV3-1 (or the pseudogene TRBV3-2) to TRBJ2-1; 14 bases map to TRBD2. Germline-derived CDR1 and CDR2 are LGHDT and YNNKEL (reference sequence). With V trimmed by 4 bases and J by 6 bases, 5 bases remained unmatched. This CDR3 spans 16 amino acids. CDR3 sequence: CASSPQGLAGGNEQFF. Written as DNA, the CDR3 is TGTGCCAGCAGCCCACAAGGACTAGCGGGAGGCAATGAGCAGTTCTTC.

The V and J genes are TRBV11-2 and TRBJ1-2; 8 bases are shared with TRBD1. The CDR3 loop spans 14 amino acids. The germline V gene has CDR1 SGHAT and CDR2 FQNNGV. Unmatched junction bases numbered 9, after V lost 4 bases and J lost 8 bases. CDR3 region: CASSYRTGIGGYTF. CDR3 nucleotide sequence: TGTGCCAGCAGCTACAGGACAGGGATTGGGGGCTACACCTTC.

As for this clone: The same CDR3 can be traced to other DNA sequences in this sample. The DNA of the CDR3 is TGTGCCAGCAGTCGACAGGGAAACACTGAAGCTTTCTTT. The encoded protein is CASSRQGNTEAFF. This chain uses TRBV12-3 or TRBV12-4 with TRBJ1-1; 7 positions match TRBD1. The CDR3 is 13 residues long. The V segment lost 5 bases and the J segment 2 bases; nucleotides outside the gene matches: 2.

V is TRBV28 and J is TRBJ1-4, with 10 bases lining up with TRBD1. Looked up from germline, CDR1 is MDHEN and CDR2 is SYDVKM. V was pared by 6 bases and J by 6 bases, with 7 bases of the junction left unmatched. The CDR3 spans 15 residues. The CDR3 region is CASSAPGTGDEKLFF. In DNA form, the CDR3 reads TGTGCCAGCAGCGCCCCCGGGACAGGGGATGAAAAACTGTTTTTT.

The chain couples TRBV3-1 (or the pseudogene TRBV3-2) to TRBJ1-1; D ambiguous. Trimming left V 6 bases short and J 1 base short, with 9 bases between. The CDR3 runs 13 residues. Per the germline V gene, CDR1 is LGHDT and CDR2 is YNNKEL (reference sequence). The CDR3, as DNA: TGTGCCAGCAGTGACACCTGGAACACTGAAGCTTTCTTT. It encodes CASSDTWNTEAFF.

About this clone itself: The junction departs from the called germline gene at one end, perhaps through a read error. The rearrangement joins TRBV27 to TRBJ2-1, with 7 bases matching TRBD1. The CDR3 contains 15 residues. From germline, CDR1 is MNHEY and CDR2 SMNVEV (reference sequence). The CDR3 nucleotides read TGTGCCAGCAGTCGGAGACAGGGCCCCTACCATGAGCAGTTCTTC. Residues: CASSRRQGPYHEQFF.

The genes are TRBV5-6 and TRBJ2-5, with 7 bases that match TRBD2. V shed 7 bases, J shed 1 base, and the junction held 7 bases outside the gene matches. This CDR3 is 14 amino acids long. The germline V gene encodes CDR1 SGHDT and CDR2 YYEEEE. The CDR3 is CASSNGGVQETQYF. Written as DNA, the CDR3 is TGTGCCAGCTCAAATGGGGGGGTCCAAGAGACCCAGTACTTC. Using reference TRBV5-6 and TRBJ2-5 for the parts outside the CDR3, the full variable domain is DAGVTQSPTHLIKTRGQQVTLRCSPKSGHDTVSWYQQALGQGPQFIFQYYEEEERQRGNFPDRFSGHQFPNYSSELNVNALLLGDSALYLCASSNGGVQETQYFGPGTRLLVL.

The chain links TRBV3-1 (or the pseudogene TRBV3-2) to TRBJ1-3; 7 positions match TRBD1. V shed 4 bases, J shed 8 bases, and the junction held 2 bases outside the gene matches. The CDR3 runs to 12 residues. CDR1 and CDR2 (germline): LGHDT, YNNKEL (reference sequence). The CDR3 sequence: CASSLDRDTIYF. CDR3 in DNA: TGTGCCAGCAGCCTTGACAGGGACACCATATATTTT.